In this sample, the clone carrying this T cell receptor beta chain turned up a few times. The antigen remains unidentified. Germline CDR1 is SGHAT and CDR2 is FQNNGV. The CDR3 is 14 amino acids. Trimming took 2 bases from V and 1 from J, leaving 8 bases between them. The record originates from a study of T-cell memory formation after mild COVID-19. Background on the study: TCR clusters were mostly donor specific.

Overall study findings and caveats: That cross-reactive memory joined was suggested by some responding clones appearing in pre-infection memory.

TCRdb reprocessed the 5' RACE reads with MiXCR, giving one entry per CDR3 protein. This sample has fewer than 450,000 distinct CDR3 sequences, with about 24% found just once. The sequence derives from an adult woman who had mild COVID-19 (a few samples of this study predate the infection). Cell type and time point are not known. The sequenced sample consisted of PBMCs or a T cell subset sorted from them (not recorded which). The chain combines TRBV11-2 with TRBJ1-1; possibly TRBD1 for D (6 bases). Written as DNA, the CDR3 is TGTGCCAGCAGCTTAACGGACAGGAACACTGAAGCTTTCTTT. Its translation: CASSLTDRNTEAFF.